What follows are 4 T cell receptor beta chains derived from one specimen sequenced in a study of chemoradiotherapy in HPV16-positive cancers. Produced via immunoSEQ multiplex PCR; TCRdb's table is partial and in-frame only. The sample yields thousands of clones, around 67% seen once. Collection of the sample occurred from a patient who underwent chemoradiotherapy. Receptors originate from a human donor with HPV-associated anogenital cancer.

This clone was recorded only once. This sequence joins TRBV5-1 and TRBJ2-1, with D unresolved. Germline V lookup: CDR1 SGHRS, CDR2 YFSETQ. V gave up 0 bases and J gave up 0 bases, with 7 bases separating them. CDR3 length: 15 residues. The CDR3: CASSLDGSSYNEQFF. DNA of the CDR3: TGCGCCAGCAGCTTGGACGGCAGCTCCTACAATGAGCAGTTCTTC.

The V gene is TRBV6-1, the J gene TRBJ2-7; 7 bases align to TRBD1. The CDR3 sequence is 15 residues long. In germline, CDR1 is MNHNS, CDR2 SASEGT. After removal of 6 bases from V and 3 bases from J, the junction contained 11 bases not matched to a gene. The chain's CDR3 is CASRLQQGRGYEQYF. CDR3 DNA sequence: TGTGCCAGCAGGCTACAACAGGGGAGAGGCTACGAGCAGTACTTC.

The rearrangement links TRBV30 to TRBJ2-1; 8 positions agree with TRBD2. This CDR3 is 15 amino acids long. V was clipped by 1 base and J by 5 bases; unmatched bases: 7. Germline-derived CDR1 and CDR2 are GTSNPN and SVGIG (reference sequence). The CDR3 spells CAWSAPGLDHNEQFF. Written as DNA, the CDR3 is TGTGCCTGGAGTGCCCCGGGACTAGACCACAATGAGCAGTTCTTC.

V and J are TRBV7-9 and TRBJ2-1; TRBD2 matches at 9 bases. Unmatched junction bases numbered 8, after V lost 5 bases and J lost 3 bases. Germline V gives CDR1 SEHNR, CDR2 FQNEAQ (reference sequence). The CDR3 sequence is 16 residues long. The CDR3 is CASSLNSGGGYNEQFF. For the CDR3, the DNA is TGTGCCAGCAGCCTAAATAGCGGGGGCGGCTACAATGAGCAGTTCTTC.